Presented here are 2 T cell receptor beta chains from one specimen sequenced in a study of T cell repertoires in cytomegalovirus infection. No antigen is known for these receptors. TCRdb redid the calling of the reads with MiXCR, one entry per CDR3 protein. This sample has 400,000 to 600,000 distinct CDR3 sequences; 40% to 50% occur once, and the top ten carry around 44%. The sample was cultured PBMCs, taken from culture after CMV antigen stimulation. Receptors originate from a human donor in good health (CMV status not recorded). Some clones in this sample may be carry-over from other donors' samples.

The J gene is TRBJ2-5, the V gene TRBV27; D is unclear. This CDR3 is built from 13 residues. V was pared by 7 bases and J by 7 bases, with 16 bases between. From germline, CDR1 is MNHEY and CDR2 SMNVEV (reference sequence). In nucleotides, the CDR3 is TGTGCCAGCAAAAATCCTGGCGCAGGGACCCAGTACTTC. Protein product: CASKNPGAGTQYF.

The V call is TRBV12-3 or TRBV12-4, the J call TRBJ2-3; TRBD2 agrees at 10 bases. Trimming cost V 2 bases and J 5 bases; bases outside gene matches: 10. The CDR3 spans 17 residues. The CDR3 loop is CASSLRSKREGGDTQYF. For the CDR3, the DNA is TGTGCCAGCAGTTTAAGATCCAAGCGGGAGGGAGGAGATACGCAGTATTTT.